The source of this T cell receptor (beta chain) is a study of CD8+CD57+ T cells in acquired aplastic anemia. Study context: Mean yield of DNA from sorted CD4+ and CD8+ cells was around 3 ug. Healthy donors had, on average, around 11 million reads for their CD4+ cells. The study, taken as a whole, reports: Shared by patients and controls, 25 to 35 CD8+ CDR3s were abundant in patients. Significant differences in CD8+ Simpson's diversity were not observed between patients and controls.

It was genomic DNA that served as the template for profiling TCR beta VDJ and CDR3. TCRdb re-called the reads with MiXCR, one entry per CDR3 protein. The table includes some 220,000 distinct CDR3 sequences, 34% detected once. This clonotype was recorded at least ten times. The antigen is undetermined. The CDR3 covers 13 residues. V was clipped by 6 bases and J by 6 bases, with 14 bases between them. The TCR sequence derives from a human donor in good health, serving as a control. The chain combines TRBV12-3 or TRBV12-4 with TRBJ1-2; D might be TRBD1 (6 bases). The source material was sorted CD4+, CD8+, or CD8+CD57+ T cells (not recorded which) from PBMCs. CDR3 sequence (DNA): TGTGCCAGCAGCCATAGACAGGTCGATGGCTACACCTTC. It yields the protein CASSHRQVDGYTF.